The 17 T cell receptor beta chains given below trace back to one sample, sequenced in a study of blood T cell repertoires in COVID-19. TCRdb keeps only in-frame clones here, not all; method: immunoSEQ multiplex PCR. Among 150,000 to 200,000 clones, approximately 88% were seen once, and the ten largest hold 13%. Sample: PBMCs or T cells enriched from blood (not recorded which). These TCRs come from a woman aged 55-69 years who had recovered from COVID-19.

V gene TRBV6-2 or TRBV6-3 combines with J gene TRBJ2-5; 8 bases line up with TRBD2. Germline CDR1 reads MNHEY; CDR2 reads SVGEGT. V lost 5 bases, J lost 9 bases, and 11 bases stayed unmatched. The CDR3 length is 14 residues. The CDR3 spells CASSHGTSGLSQYF. For the CDR3, the DNA is TGTGCCAGCAGTCACGGGACTAGTGGACTTTCCCAGTACTTC.

The chain uses TRBV15 and TRBJ2-3; a possible D gene is TRBD2 (5 bases). The V and J ends lost 1 base and 4 bases respectively, with 15 bases between them. The CDR3 is made up of 16 amino acids. From germline, CDR1 is LNHNV and CDR2 YYDKDF (reference sequence). Here the CDR3 reads CATSRGAGIGSDTQYF. The CDR3 DNA reads as TGTGCCACCAGCAGAGGAGCCGGGATTGGATCAGATACGCAGTATTTT.

The CDR3 DNA reads as TGCGCCAGCATTATCGGGACACCGGTTTACGAGCAGTACTTC. Its translation: CASIIGTPVYEQYF. The chain is built from TRBV5-1 and TRBJ2-7; D might be TRBD1 (6 bases). With 6 bases removed from V and 4 bases from J, the gap between germline ends came to 17 bases. Germline CDR1 reads SGHRS; CDR2 reads YFSETQ. There are 14 residues in the CDR3.

The V and J genes are TRBV5-1 and TRBJ2-7; TRBD1 aligns across 11 bases. V trimming: 1 base; J trimming: 7 bases; junction bases outside the gene matches: 7. CDR3 size: 15 residues. Germline CDR1 and CDR2: SGHRS and YFSETQ. CDR3: CASSLLDRGLSEQYF. CDR3 nucleotides: TGCGCCAGCAGCTTGTTGGACAGGGGGCTAAGTGAGCAGTACTTC.

The chain carries TRBV4-2 and TRBJ1-6; TRBD1 might be the D (6 bases). CDR3 length: 15 residues. Per germline, CDR1 LGHNA and CDR2 YNFKEQ. Trimming removed 0 bases at V and 9 bases at J, with 12 bases between. This CDR3 is CASSQESGEISPLHF. The CDR3 nucleotides read TGTGCCAGCAGCCAAGAGTCAGGGGAGATTTCACCCCTCCACTTT.

The rearrangement joins TRBV7-6 to TRBJ2-1; perhaps TRBD2 as D (7 bases). Germline V gene sequence: CDR1 SGHVS, CDR2 FNYEAQ. The V and J ends lost 3 bases and 4 bases respectively, with 13 bases between them. The CDR3 runs to 15 residues. The CDR3 sequence: CASSFGGGRYNEQFF. CDR3 bases: TGTGCCAGCAGCTTTGGGGGGGGCCGGTACAATGAGCAGTTCTTC. Full variable domain (outside the CDR3, taken from reference TRBV7-6 and TRBJ2-1): GAGVSQSPRYKVTKRGQDVALRCDPISGHVSLYWYRQALGQGPEFLTYFNYEAQQDKSGLPNDRFSAERPEGSISTLTIQRTEQRDSAMYRCASSFGGGRYNEQFFGPGTRLTVL.

The J gene is TRBJ1-3, the V gene TRBV9, with 8 bases lining up with TRBD1. J gave up 2 bases and V 4 bases, and 5 bases lay outside the gene matches. The germline gives CDR1 SGDLS, CDR2 YYNGEE. The CDR3 is made up of 15 amino acids. DNA for the CDR3: TGTGCCAGCAGCCCCGAGACAGGGGCTGGAAACACCATATATTTT. Protein product: CASSPETGAGNTIYF.

A single count supports this clone. The chain employs TRBV3-1 (or the pseudogene TRBV3-2) and TRBJ1-1; D might be TRBD1 (6 bases). The V gene's germline CDR1 is LGHDT and CDR2 YNNKEL (reference sequence). V was cut by 2 bases and J by 7 bases, with 8 bases left in between. This CDR3 spans 12 amino acids. CDR3 DNA sequence: TGTGCCAGCAGCCAAAGGGGGAATGAAGCTTTCTTT. Its translation is CASSQRGNEAFF.

The rearrangement uses TRBV20-1 and TRBJ1-4, with D tentatively TRBD1 (5 bases). The CDR3 runs to 13 residues. V was cut by 3 bases and J by 7 bases, with 12 bases left in between. Germline V gene data show CDR1 as DFQATT and CDR2 as SNEGSKA (reference sequence). CDR3 amino acids: CSASSGTREKLFF. The DNA of the CDR3 is TGCAGTGCTAGTTCAGGGACTCGTGAAAAACTGTTTTTT.

V and J are TRBV7-9 and TRBJ2-1; TRBD2 matches at 10 bases. Trimming at V came to 5 bases and at J to 3 bases, leaving 10 bases not matched to a gene. This CDR3 region has 17 residues. Germline CDR1 is SEHNR and CDR2 is FQNEAQ (reference sequence). For the CDR3, the DNA is TGTGCCAGCAGCAGGCCTAGCGGGGGTCCTCTCTACAATGAGCAGTTCTTC. It encodes CASSRPSGGPLYNEQFF.

The J gene is TRBJ2-5, the V gene TRBV5-1; no firm D call. Trimming pared 0 bases from V and 4 bases from J, leaving 7 bases between. This CDR3 has 13 amino acids. Germline lookup yields CDR1 SGHRS and CDR2 YFSETQ. The CDR3 nucleotides read TGCGCCAGCAGCTTGGTTACATCAGAGACCCAGTACTTC. The encoded protein is CASSLVTSETQYF.

This clone showed up just once. CDR3 amino acids: CASSLGQGNTEAFF. In DNA, the CDR3 is TGTGCCAGCAGCTTGGGACAGGGGAACACTGAAGCTTTCTTT. The chain links TRBV7-6 to TRBJ1-1; 9 bases align to TRBD1. The CDR3 runs to 14 residues. Trimming removed 3 bases from V and 1 base from J; junction bases left unmatched: 0. CDR1 SGHVS and CDR2 FNYEAQ come from the germline V gene.

The chain recombines TRBV27 with TRBJ2-7; 7 bases align to TRBD1. The J segment lost 3 bases and the V segment lost 4 bases, leaving 3 bases of the junction unmatched. Germline V gene lookup returns CDR1 MNHEY and CDR2 SMNVEV (reference sequence). This CDR3 is built from 13 residues. The CDR3 protein is CASSSGGSYEQYF. CDR3 nucleotide sequence: TGTGCCAGCAGTTCAGGGGGTAGCTACGAGCAGTACTTC.

The V call is TRBV7-9, the J call TRBJ2-2; 12 nucleotides line up with TRBD2. J lost 8 bases, V lost 8 bases, and 9 bases had no gene match. CDR3 length equals 15 residues. From germline, CDR1 is SEHNR and CDR2 FQNEAQ (reference sequence). As DNA, the CDR3 is TGTGCCAGCTCTCCCGCTAGCGGGAGGGCAGGGGAGCTGTTTTTT. It is translated as CASSPASGRAGELFF.

V usage is TRBV5-1 and J usage is TRBJ2-3, with TRBD2 as a possible D gene (6 bases). The CDR3 loop spans 16 amino acids. Trimming took off 0 bases at V and 3 bases at J, with 14 bases between the two ends. Germline-derived CDR1 and CDR2 are SGHRS and YFSETQ. The CDR3 bases are TGCGCCAGCAGCTTGGGCCGGGGACTGCGTACAGATACGCAGTATTTT. It specifies CASSLGRGLRTDTQYF.

This chain links TRBV3-1 (or the pseudogene TRBV3-2) with TRBJ1-6; D is possibly TRBD1 (6 bases). Trimming left V 4 bases short and J 9 bases short, with 10 bases between. The germline V gene encodes CDR1 LGHDT and CDR2 YNNKEL (reference sequence). The CDR3 runs 13 residues. In DNA, the CDR3 is TGTGCCAGCAGCCCCAGGGGTTTTTCACCCCTCCACTTT. Amino acid sequence: CASSPRGFSPLHF.

The genes are TRBV18 and TRBJ2-6, with a possible D match to TRBD1 (6 bases). The CDR3 runs 16 residues. The germline V gene has CDR1 KGHSH and CDR2 LQKENI. Trimming shortened V by 1 base and J by 2 bases, and 9 bases separated the two germline ends. The CDR3, as DNA: TGTGCCAGCTCACCACAATCAGGGGCTGGGGCCAACGTCCTGACTTTC. Its protein is CASSPQSGAGANVLTF.